This T cell receptor beta chain was recovered during a study of blood T cell repertoires in COVID-19. Assay: immunoSEQ multiplex PCR; the TCRdb copy retains only in-frame clones and omits some. The repertoire holds 200,000 to 300,000 clones, with roughly 80% as singletons. This CDR3 region has 16 residues. The trim removed 5 bases at V and 3 bases at J, leaving 7 bases unmatched. Germline lookup yields CDR1 SGHVS and CDR2 FQNEAQ. This clonotype was sampled from a woman aged 55-69 years with active or convalescent COVID-19. The chain carries TRBV7-8 and TRBJ1-5; 10 positions match TRBD1. The specimen sequenced was peripheral blood. The CDR3 sequence: CASSPRTGGDNQPQHF. Written as DNA, the CDR3 is TGTGCCAGCAGCCCCCGGACAGGGGGGGACAATCAGCCCCAGCATTTT.